Each of the 20 T cell receptor beta chains below was sequenced from the same sample in a study of a mutant IDH1 vaccine in newly diagnosed glioma. Their antigens remain unidentified. This table comes from immunoSEQ multiplex PCR, and its TCRdb copy is limited to in-frame clones, with some not included. The sample comprises tens of thousands of clones, 90% to 95% of which are singletons, and under 0.7% rests with the top ten. The time point: week 5, during vaccination. The vaccine gave 300 ug of a 20-mer mutant IDH1 peptide subcutaneously per dose. Here the sequenced sample was PBMCs, taken from a glioma patient whose treatment included an IDH1 peptide vaccine. The receptors stem from a woman in her fifties or sixties with glioma.

The CDR3 nucleotides read TGTGCCACGGGACAGTCCAAAAACATTCAGTACTTC. As protein: CATGQSKNIQYF. J is TRBJ2-4 and V is TRBV6-1, with 7 bases aligning to TRBD1. The CDR3 extends over 12 amino acids. Germline loops: CDR1 MNHNS, CDR2 SASEGT. J gave up 2 bases and V 10 bases, and 2 bases lay outside the gene matches.

This clone was detected once. This chain joins TRBV10-2 and TRBJ2-7, with 10 positions matching TRBD2. Germline CDR1 reads WSHSY; CDR2 reads SAAADI. The CDR3 sequence is 13 residues long. V shed 3 bases, J shed 4 bases, and the junction held 0 bases outside the gene matches. As DNA, the CDR3 is TGCGCCAGCAGTGAACTAGCGGGATACGAGCAGTACTTC. It codes for CASSELAGYEQYF.

The chain employs TRBV23-1 and TRBJ2-1; perhaps TRBD2 as D (5 bases). TRBV23-1 is marked as an open reading frame, function uncertain. This CDR3 region has 12 residues. Between the trimmed V and J ends, which lost 7 bases and 6 bases, there was a span of 10 bases. For the CDR3, the DNA is TGCGCCAGCAAACGGAGGTGCAATGAGCAGTTCTTC. This gives the protein CASKRRCNEQFF.

This chain joins TRBV19 and TRBJ1-5; the D gene is possibly TRBD1 (5 bases). Per germline, CDR1 LNHDA and CDR2 SQIVND (reference sequence). Between the trimmed V and J ends, which lost 3 bases and 4 bases, there was a span of 16 bases. The CDR3 is made up of 16 amino acids. This CDR3 is CASSIRWEGRNQPQHF. In DNA, the CDR3 is TGTGCCAGTAGTATCCGTTGGGAGGGGAGGAATCAGCCCCAGCATTTT.

The chain links TRBV19 to TRBJ1-1; TRBD1 might be the D (6 bases). The CDR3 contains 12 residues. With 7 bases removed from V and 7 bases from J, the gap between germline ends came to 13 bases. The germline V gene encodes CDR1 LNHDA and CDR2 SQIVND (reference sequence). This chain's CDR3 is CASKRGTLEAFF. The CDR3 region has the DNA TGTGCCAGTAAACGGGGGACACTTGAAGCTTTCTTT.

The rearrangement joins TRBV28 to TRBJ1-6; D not certain. V shed 6 bases and J shed 0 bases, with 15 bases lying between them. This CDR3 is 17 amino acids long. Germline V gene sequence: CDR1 MDHEN, CDR2 SYDVKM. CDR3 in DNA: TGTGCCAGCAGCTCATCCCCGGGGAGCTCCTATAATTCACCCCTCCACTTT. It is translated as CASSSSPGSSYNSPLHF. The variable domain in full, completed from reference TRBV28 and TRBJ1-6, reads DVKVTQSSRYLVKRTGEKVFLECVQDMDHENMFWYRQDPGLGLRLIYFSYDVKMKEKGDIPEGYSVSREKKERFSLILESASTNQTSMYLCASSSSPGSSYNSPLHFGNGTRLTVT.

V and J are TRBV7-9 and TRBJ2-7, with D maybe TRBD2 (7 bases). CDR1 SEHNR and CDR2 FQNEAQ come from the germline V gene (reference sequence). This CDR3 spans 13 amino acids. V was pared by 8 bases and J by 1 base, with 12 bases between. CDR3 in amino acids: CASGGGGSYEQYF. The CDR3 DNA reads as TGTGCCAGCGGGGGAGGGGGATCCTACGAGCAGTACTTC.

V gene TRBV23-1 combines with J gene TRBJ2-5; tentatively, D is TRBD2 (5 bases). TRBV23-1 is noted as an ORF with a role that remains uncertain. The CDR3 has 16 amino acids. V lost 2 bases and J 0 bases, leaving 13 bases between the germline ends. CDR3 sequence reads: CASSQTRSGYQETQYF. DNA of the CDR3: TGCGCCAGCAGTCAAACTCGGTCGGGGTACCAAGAGACCCAGTACTTC.

The chain carries TRBV4-2 and TRBJ2-1; D may be TRBD2 (6 bases). Trimming left V 4 bases short and J 4 bases short, with 17 bases between. Germline V CDR1 and CDR2: LGHNA, YNFKEQ. The CDR3 is 16 amino acids. This CDR3 is CASSRENSGQYNEQFF. CDR3 DNA sequence: TGTGCCAGCAGCCGAGAGAATAGCGGACAATACAATGAGCAGTTCTTC.

J is TRBJ1-1 and V is TRBV28; no clear D gene. The V and J ends lost 2 bases and 1 base respectively, with 11 bases between them. This CDR3 is 15 amino acids long. Per the germline V gene, CDR1 is MDHEN and CDR2 is SYDVKM. CDR3 amino acids: CASSLVGSTNTEAFF. DNA of the CDR3: TGTGCCAGCAGTTTAGTTGGCAGCACGAACACTGAAGCTTTCTTT.

J is TRBJ2-7 and V is TRBV6-5, with TRBD1 matching over 7 bases. CDR3 length: 14 amino acids. After removal of 4 bases from V and 2 bases from J, the junction contained 5 bases not matched to a gene. From germline, CDR1 is MNHEY and CDR2 SVGAGI. The CDR3: CASSSATGTYEQYF. CDR3 bases: TGTGCCAGCAGTTCGGCGACAGGGACCTACGAGCAGTACTTC.

The chain recombines TRBV10-2 with TRBJ2-1; 7 bases line up with TRBD2. CDR1 and CDR2 (germline): WSHSY, SAAADI. J was trimmed by 15 bases and V by 6 bases; bases with no gene match: 8. This CDR3 has 11 residues. The CDR3 coding sequence is TGCGCCAGCAGCCCCGGAGGGAGGGGGTTCTTC. The encoded protein is CASSPGGRGFF.

The genes are TRBV11-2 and TRBJ2-1; D remains unclear. V lost 0 bases to trimming and J lost 7 bases, with 7 bases between them. CDR1 and CDR2 (germline): SGHAT, FQNNGV. The CDR3 length is 13 residues. The CDR3 sequence: CASSLDRPNEQFF. The CDR3 DNA is TGTGCCAGCAGCTTAGATCGCCCAAATGAGCAGTTCTTC.

The chain recombines TRBV9 with TRBJ2-5, with a weak D call TRBD2 (6 bases). The V end was cut by 4 bases, the J end by 2 bases, with 15 bases between. The germline V gene has CDR1 SGDLS and CDR2 YYNGEE. The CDR3 is 15 residues long. CDR3 sequence (DNA): TGTGCCAGCAGCCCCTCGAGCGGGCCACAAGAGACCCAGTACTTC. It codes for CASSPSSGPQETQYF.

V gene TRBV5-1 combines with J gene TRBJ2-1; the D gene is possibly TRBD2 (6 bases). This CDR3 has 16 residues. Between the trimmed V and J ends, which lost 1 base and 0 bases, there was a span of 11 bases. Germline-derived CDR1 and CDR2 are SGHRS and YFSETQ. CDR3 DNA: TGCGCCAGCAGCTTGAGTGCGGGGTCCTCCTACAATGAGCAGTTCTTC. Its translation: CASSLSAGSSYNEQFF. The variable domain in full, with the rest retrieved from reference TRBV5-1 and TRBJ2-1, is KAGVTQTPRYLIKTRGQQVTLSCSPISGHRSVSWYQQTPGQGLQFLFEYFSETQRNKGNFPGRFSGRQFSNSRSEMNVSTLELGDSALYLCASSLSAGSSYNEQFFGPGTRLTVL.

The chain uses TRBV30 and TRBJ2-7; D unresolved. Germline CDR1 GTSNPN, CDR2 SVGIG (reference sequence). The CDR3 length is 16 residues. Trimming removed 0 bases from V and 4 bases from J, with 19 bases in between. Here the CDR3 reads CAWSVGRQRRLYEQYF. In nucleotides, the CDR3 is TGTGCCTGGAGTGTTGGTCGGCAGAGAAGACTGTACGAGCAGTACTTC.

This sequence joins TRBV6-4 and TRBJ1-1; D not resolved. The CDR3 has 13 residues. The germline V gene has CDR1 MRHNA and CDR2 SNTAGT. Trimming left V 6 bases short and J 4 bases short, with 12 bases between. CDR3 DNA: TGTGCCAGCAGCTCACTTGAGGGCACTGAAGCTTTCTTT. Its translation: CASSSLEGTEAFF.

This chain connects TRBV2 to TRBJ1-2; D remains ambiguous. CDR3 size: 15 residues. CDR1 and CDR2 from the germline V gene are SNHLY and FYNNEI. V was cut by 6 bases and J by 4 bases, with 18 bases left in between. For the CDR3, the DNA is TGTGCCAGCAGGGGCGGACGACCTGGATCCTATGGCTACACCTTC. Translated: CASRGGRPGSYGYTF.

The chain employs TRBV19 and TRBJ2-7, with D perhaps being TRBD1 or TRBD2 (5 bases each). The ends were cut back, 7 bases at V and 3 bases at J, with 19 bases in the middle. The CDR3 is 15 amino acids. Germline V gene data show CDR1 as LNHDA and CDR2 as SQIVND (reference sequence). The CDR3 is CASNPGRDGYYEQYF. The CDR3 bases are TGTGCCAGTAACCCCGGACGGGACGGCTACTACGAGCAGTACTTC.

In this sample, this clone turned up a few times. At the DNA level, this CDR3 is encoded by other sequences in the same sample as well. V and J are TRBV6-5 and TRBJ1-5, with TRBD1 identical over 10 bases. In germline, CDR1 is MNHEY, CDR2 SVGAGI. V trimming: 0 bases; J trimming: 2 bases; junction bases outside the gene matches: 1. CDR3 length equals 16 residues. The CDR3: CASSYSGTGGNQPQHF. The DNA of the CDR3 is TGTGCCAGCAGTTACTCTGGGACAGGGGGCAATCAGCCCCAGCATTTT.